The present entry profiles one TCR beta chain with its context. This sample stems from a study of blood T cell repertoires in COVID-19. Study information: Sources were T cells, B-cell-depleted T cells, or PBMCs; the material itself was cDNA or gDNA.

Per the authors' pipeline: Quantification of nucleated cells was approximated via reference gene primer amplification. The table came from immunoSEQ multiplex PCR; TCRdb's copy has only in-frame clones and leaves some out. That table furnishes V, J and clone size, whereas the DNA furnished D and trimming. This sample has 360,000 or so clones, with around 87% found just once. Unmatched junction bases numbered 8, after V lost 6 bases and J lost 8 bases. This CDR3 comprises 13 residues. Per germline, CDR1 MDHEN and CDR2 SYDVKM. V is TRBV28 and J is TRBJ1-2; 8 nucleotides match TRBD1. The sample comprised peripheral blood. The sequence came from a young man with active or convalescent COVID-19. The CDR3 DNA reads TGTGCCAGCAGATTACAGGGGGTTGAAGGCTACACCTTC. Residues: CASRLQGVEGYTF.